This is a list of T cell receptor beta chains from one sample in a study of control samples from healthy donors and cancer patients. Only in-frame clones appear in the TCRdb table, and some are missing; sequencing was by immunoSEQ multiplex PCR. The sample holds approximately 140,000 clones; under 95% are singletons and the top ten take approximately 6.8%. Material: blood. The receptors originated from a young man in good health. Both conserved end residues are part of each CDR3. Each record gives: V gene, clone size, D gene, J gene, CDR3 DNA, CDR3 protein. The D gene is left open where the match is weak. Part of the rows lack a size; the others show once, few, many or a class for expanded clones.

V: TRBV2
size: .
D: .
J: TRBJ1-1
DNA: TGTGCCAGTCGCGCCCAGGGATTGAACACTGAAGCTTTCTTT
CDR3: CASRAQGLNTEAFF

V: TRBV2
size: .
D: TRBD1
J: TRBJ1-2
DNA: TGTGCCAGCAAACCGGGACAGGGGAACTATGGCTACACCTTC
CDR3: CASKPGQGNYGYTF

V: TRBV30
size: .
D: .
J: TRBJ2-5
DNA: TGTGCCTGGAACCGCCAAGAGACCCAGTACTTC
CDR3: CAWNRQETQYF

V: TRBV29-1
size: .
D: .
J: TRBJ1-3
DNA: TGCAGCGTGCTATGGACAGAAGGAAACACCATATATTTT
CDR3: CSVLWTEGNTIYF

V: TRBV11-2
size: .
D: .
J: TRBJ2-3
DNA: TGTGCCAGCAGCTTAGGGACTAGCACAGATACGCAGTATTTT
CDR3: CASSLGTSTDTQYF

V: TRBV5-4
size: .
D: .
J: TRBJ1-1
DNA: TGTGCCAGCAGCTTGGGGGAAATCATGAACACTGAAGCTTTCTTT
CDR3: CASSLGEIMNTEAFF

V: TRBV2
size: once
D: .
J: TRBJ1-1
DNA: TGTGCCAGCGGGGGGCGGAACACTGAAGCTTTCTTT
CDR3: CASGGRNTEAFF

V: TRBV2
size: .
D: .
J: TRBJ2-3
DNA: TGTGCCAGCGCTTGGGATACGCAGTATTTT
CDR3: CASAWDTQYF

V: TRBV7-2
size: .
D: TRBD2
J: TRBJ2-2
DNA: TGTGCCAGCAGCTCAGGGGCTAGCGGGATCACCGGGGAGCTGTTTTTT
CDR3: CASSSGASGITGELFF

V: TRBV2
size: .
D: .
J: TRBJ1-2
DNA: TGTGCCAGCAGTGAAGCTCGAGGGGTTGCTGGCTACACCTTC
CDR3: CASSEARGVAGYTF

V: TRBV2
size: .
D: TRBD2
J: TRBJ2-1
DNA: TGTGCCAGCAGTGTAGCGGGGGGGGACAATGAGCAGTTCTTC
CDR3: CASSVAGGDNEQFF

V: TRBV14
size: few
D: .
J: TRBJ1-5
DNA: TGTGCCAGCAGCCAAGGAGCAGGTCAGCCCCAGCATTTT
CDR3: CASSQGAGQPQHF

V: TRBV6-2/TRBV6-3
size: few
D: TRBD2
J: TRBJ2-7
DNA: TGTGCCAGCAGTCCCGAGCGGGGGGGCTCCTACGAGCAGTACTTC
CDR3: CASSPERGGSYEQYF

V: TRBV7-2
size: .
D: TRBD2
J: TRBJ2-3
DNA: TGTGCCAGCAGCTTAGCAAGCGGGGGGACCTTTAGTACGCAGTATTTT
CDR3: CASSLASGGTFSTQYF

V: TRBV5-8
size: few
D: .
J: TRBJ1-1
DNA: TGTGCCAGCAGCTTAACAGGGAAACGGACTGAAGCTTTCTTT
CDR3: CASSLTGKRTEAFF

V: TRBV4-2
size: .
D: .
J: TRBJ1-5
DNA: TGTGCCAGCAGCCAAGAAGTTATTTCGGGGGAAGATCAGCCCCAGCATTTT
CDR3: CASSQEVISGEDQPQHF

V: TRBV5-4
size: .
D: .
J: TRBJ1-1
DNA: TGTGCCAGCAGCTTGAAAAAGCCCTTTGTCAGCTCTACCGAAGCTTTCTTT
CDR3: CASSLKKPFVSSTEAFF

V: TRBV9
size: .
D: .
J: TRBJ2-3
DNA: TGTGCCAGCAGCGTTGAGATGACCGTGGATACGCAGTATTTT
CDR3: CASSVEMTVDTQYF

V: TRBV28
size: .
D: TRBD1
J: TRBJ1-4
DNA: TGTGCCAGCAGGGGCGGACAGGCCCCACGGGGCAATGAAAAACTGTTTTTT
CDR3: CASRGGQAPRGNEKLFF

V: TRBV28
size: .
D: .
J: TRBJ1-3
DNA: TGTGCCAGCAGCAACACAATAACCAGGGTCCCTGGAAACACCATATATTTT
CDR3: CASSNTITRVPGNTIYF

V: TRBV11-3
size: .
D: TRBD1
J: TRBJ2-2
DNA: TGTGCCAGCAGCCGGGACAGCGACACCGGGGAGCTGTTTTTT
CDR3: CASSRDSDTGELFF

V: TRBV7-2
size: .
D: .
J: TRBJ1-5
DNA: TGTGCCAGCAGCCCAAATAGCAATCAGCCCCAGCATTTT
CDR3: CASSPNSNQPQHF

V: TRBV10-3
size: .
D: TRBD2
J: TRBJ2-1
DNA: TGTGCCATCAGTGAAATCCTTACTAGCGGGGGGGGAAATGAGCAGTTCTTC
CDR3: CAISEILTSGGGNEQFF

V: TRBV11-2
size: once
D: .
J: TRBJ1-1
DNA: TGTGCCAGCAGCCAGACCCCCTGGAGACACAAACACACTGAAGCTTTCTTT
CDR3: CASSQTPWRHKHTEAFF

V: TRBV28
size: .
D: .
J: TRBJ1-5
DNA: TGTGCCAGCACGGGGGGTAATCAGCCCCAGCATTTT
CDR3: CASTGGNQPQHF